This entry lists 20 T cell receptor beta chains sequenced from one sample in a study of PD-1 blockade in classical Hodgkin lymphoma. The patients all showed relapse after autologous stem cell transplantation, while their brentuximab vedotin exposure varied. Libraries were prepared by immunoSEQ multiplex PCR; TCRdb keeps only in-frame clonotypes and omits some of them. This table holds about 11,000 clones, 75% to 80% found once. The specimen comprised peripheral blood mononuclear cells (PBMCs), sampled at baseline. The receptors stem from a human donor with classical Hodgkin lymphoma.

The CDR3 coding sequence is TGCGCCAGCAGCACCAGACTAGACGGCACCGGGGAGCTGTTTTTT. This gives the protein CASSTRLDGTGELFF. The V call is TRBV5-1, the J call TRBJ2-2; D is possibly TRBD2 (6 bases). Germline CDR1 SGHRS, CDR2 YFSETQ. The V gene lost 4 bases and the J gene lost 4 bases, with 14 bases spanning the gap. The CDR3 loop spans 15 amino acids.

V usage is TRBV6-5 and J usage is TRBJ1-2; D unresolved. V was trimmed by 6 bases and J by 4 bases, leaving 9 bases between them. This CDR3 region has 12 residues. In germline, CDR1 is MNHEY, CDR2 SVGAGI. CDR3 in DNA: TGTGCCAGCAGGAGAGCGAGCTATGGCTACACCTTC. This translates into CASRRASYGYTF.

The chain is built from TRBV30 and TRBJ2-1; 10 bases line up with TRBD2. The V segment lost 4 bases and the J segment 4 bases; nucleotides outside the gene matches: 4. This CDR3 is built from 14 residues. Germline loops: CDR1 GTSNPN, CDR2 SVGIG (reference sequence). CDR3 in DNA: TGTGCCTGGACCACTAGCGGGATTTACAATGAGCAGTTCTTC. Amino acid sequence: CAWTTSGIYNEQFF.

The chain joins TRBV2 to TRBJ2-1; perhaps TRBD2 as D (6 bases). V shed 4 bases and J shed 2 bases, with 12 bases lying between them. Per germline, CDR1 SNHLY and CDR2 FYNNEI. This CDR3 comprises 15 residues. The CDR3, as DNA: TGTGCCAGCAGTGGTACCGGGAGAACCTACAATGAGCAGTTCTTC. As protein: CASSGTGRTYNEQFF.

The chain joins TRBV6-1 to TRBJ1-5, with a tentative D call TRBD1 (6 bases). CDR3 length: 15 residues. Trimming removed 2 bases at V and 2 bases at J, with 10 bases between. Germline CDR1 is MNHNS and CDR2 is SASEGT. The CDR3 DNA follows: TGTGCCAGCAGTGAACTAGGGGGAGGCAATCAGCCCCAGCATTTT. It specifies CASSELGGGNQPQHF.

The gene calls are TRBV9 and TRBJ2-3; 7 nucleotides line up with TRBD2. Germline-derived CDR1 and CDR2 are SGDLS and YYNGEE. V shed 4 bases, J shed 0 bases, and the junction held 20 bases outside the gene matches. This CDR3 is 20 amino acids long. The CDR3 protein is CASSTQYPSGRTFSTDTQYF. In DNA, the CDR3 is TGTGCCAGCAGCACCCAATACCCTAGCGGCAGAACGTTTAGCACAGATACGCAGTATTTT.

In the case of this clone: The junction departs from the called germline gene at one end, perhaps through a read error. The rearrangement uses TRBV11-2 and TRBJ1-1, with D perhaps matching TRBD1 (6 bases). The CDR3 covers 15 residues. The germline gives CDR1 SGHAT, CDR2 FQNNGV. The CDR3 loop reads CVSSLVRGLNTEAFF. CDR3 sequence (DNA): TGTGTCAGCAGCTTAGTCCGGGGGCTGAACACTGAAGCTTTCTTT.

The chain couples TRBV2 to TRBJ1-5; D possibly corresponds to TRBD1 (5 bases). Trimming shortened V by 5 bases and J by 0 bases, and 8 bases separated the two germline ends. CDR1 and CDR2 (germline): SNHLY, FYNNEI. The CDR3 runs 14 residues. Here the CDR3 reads CASSWDASNQPQHF. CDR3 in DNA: TGTGCCAGCAGTTGGGACGCTAGCAATCAGCCCCAGCATTTT.

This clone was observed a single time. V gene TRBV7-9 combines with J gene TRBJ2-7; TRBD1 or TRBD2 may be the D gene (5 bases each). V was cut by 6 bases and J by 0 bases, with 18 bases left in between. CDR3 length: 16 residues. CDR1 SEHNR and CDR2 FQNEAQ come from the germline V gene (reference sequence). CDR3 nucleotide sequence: TGTGCCAGCAGTAACCATCAGGGACGCCTCTCCTACGAGCAGTACTTC. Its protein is CASSNHQGRLSYEQYF. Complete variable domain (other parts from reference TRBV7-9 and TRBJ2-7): DTGVSQNPRHKITKRGQNVTFRCDPISEHNRLYWYRQTLGQGPEFLTYFQNEAQLEKSRLLSDRFSAERPKGSFSTLEIQRTEQGDSAMYLCASSNHQGRLSYEQYFGPGTRLTVT.

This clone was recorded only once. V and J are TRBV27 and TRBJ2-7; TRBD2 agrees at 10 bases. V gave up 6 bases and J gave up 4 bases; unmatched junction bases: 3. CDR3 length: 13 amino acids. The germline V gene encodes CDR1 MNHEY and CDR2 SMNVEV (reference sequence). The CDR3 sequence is CASRVAGGYEQYF. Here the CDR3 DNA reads TGTGCCAGCAGAGTAGCGGGAGGATACGAGCAGTACTTC.

The CDR3 nucleotides read TGTGCCAGCAGCGAACGCCATGAGCAGTTCTTC. It codes for CASSERHEQFF. This rearrangement joins TRBV28 to TRBJ2-1; D gene ambiguous. The germline V gene has CDR1 MDHEN and CDR2 SYDVKM. CDR3 length: 11 residues. Trimming pared 6 bases from V and 8 bases from J, leaving 8 bases between.

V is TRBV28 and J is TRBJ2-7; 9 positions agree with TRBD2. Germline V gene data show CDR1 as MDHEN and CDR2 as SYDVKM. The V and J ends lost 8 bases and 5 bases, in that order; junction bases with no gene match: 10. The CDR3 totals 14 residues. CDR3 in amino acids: CASGTLAGVNEQYF. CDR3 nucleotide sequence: TGTGCCAGCGGGACCTTAGCGGGAGTTAACGAGCAGTACTTC.

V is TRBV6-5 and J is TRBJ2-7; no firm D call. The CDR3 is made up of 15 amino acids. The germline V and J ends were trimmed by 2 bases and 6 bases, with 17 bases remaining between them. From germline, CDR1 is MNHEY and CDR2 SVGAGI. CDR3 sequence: CASSYASWSSSEQYF. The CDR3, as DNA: TGTGCCAGCAGTTACGCGTCTTGGTCGAGTAGCGAGCAGTACTTC.

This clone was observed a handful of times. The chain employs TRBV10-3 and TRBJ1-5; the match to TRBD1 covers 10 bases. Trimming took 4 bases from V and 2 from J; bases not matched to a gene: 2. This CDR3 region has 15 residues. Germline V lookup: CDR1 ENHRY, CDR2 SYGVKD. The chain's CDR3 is CAISAGTGGNQPQHF. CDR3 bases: TGTGCCATCAGTGCTGGGACAGGGGGCAATCAGCCCCAGCATTTT.

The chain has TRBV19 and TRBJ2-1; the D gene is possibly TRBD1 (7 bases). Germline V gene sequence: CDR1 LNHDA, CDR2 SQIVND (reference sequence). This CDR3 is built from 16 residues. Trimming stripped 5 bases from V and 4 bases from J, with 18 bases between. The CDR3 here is CASSGQGGWGYNEQFF. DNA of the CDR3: TGTGCCAGTAGTGGCCAGGGGGGATGGGGATACAATGAGCAGTTCTTC.

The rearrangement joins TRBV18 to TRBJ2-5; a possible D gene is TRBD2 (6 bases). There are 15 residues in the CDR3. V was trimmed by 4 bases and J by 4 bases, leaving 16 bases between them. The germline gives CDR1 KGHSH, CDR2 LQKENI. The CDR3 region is CASSQNGGVVETQYF. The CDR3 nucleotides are TGTGCCAGCTCACAGAACGGGGGAGTGGTAGAGACCCAGTACTTC.

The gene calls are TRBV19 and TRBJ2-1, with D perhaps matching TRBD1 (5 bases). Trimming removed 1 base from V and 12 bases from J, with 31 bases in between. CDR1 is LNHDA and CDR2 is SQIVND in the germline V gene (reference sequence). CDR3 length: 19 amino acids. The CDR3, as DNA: TGTGCCAGTAGTATAGGCAGGTTTAGGGGCGCAGGCTACAATTGGGTGCAGTTCTTC. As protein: CASSIGRFRGAGYNWVQFF.

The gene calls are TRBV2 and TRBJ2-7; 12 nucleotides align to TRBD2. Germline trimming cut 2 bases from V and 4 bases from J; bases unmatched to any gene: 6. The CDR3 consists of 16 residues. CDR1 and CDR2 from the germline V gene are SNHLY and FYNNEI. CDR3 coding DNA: TGTGCCAGCAGTGAAAAGGGACTAGCGGGTATGTACGAGCAGTACTTC. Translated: CASSEKGLAGMYEQYF.

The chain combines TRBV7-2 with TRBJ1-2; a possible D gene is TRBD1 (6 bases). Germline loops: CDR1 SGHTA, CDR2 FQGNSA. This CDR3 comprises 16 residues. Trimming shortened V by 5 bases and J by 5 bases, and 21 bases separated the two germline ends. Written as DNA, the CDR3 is TGTGCCAGCAGCCTCGACGGGGGCAGCGACCATTATGGCTACACCTTC. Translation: CASSLDGGSDHYGYTF.

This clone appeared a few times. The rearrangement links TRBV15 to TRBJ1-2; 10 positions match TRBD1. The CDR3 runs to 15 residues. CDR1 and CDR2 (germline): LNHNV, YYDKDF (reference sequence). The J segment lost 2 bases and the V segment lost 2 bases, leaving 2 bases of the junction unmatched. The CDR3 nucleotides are TGTGCCACCAGCAGACCGGACAGGGGGAACTATGGCTACACCTTC. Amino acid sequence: CATSRPDRGNYGYTF.